This T cell receptor beta chain was profiled in a study of T-cell reconstitution after alpha-beta-depleted transplantation in children. Preparation of the TCRbeta library was carried out with unique molecular identifiers. MiXCR was run by TCRdb on the PCR reads, yielding one entry per CDR3 protein. The sample lists about 690,000 distinct CDR3 sequences, approximately 15% occurring once. The CDR3 covers 15 residues. Germline CDR1 SGHRS, CDR2 YFSETQ. The V end lost 7 bases, the J end lost 2 bases, and 18 bases lay between the germline ends. The TCR sequence derives from a human donor who donated a stem cell graft to a child with acute myeloid leukemia. The chain couples TRBV5-1 to TRBJ2-5, with a tentative D call TRBD2 (8 bases). Sequencing was performed on PBMCs from the stem cell graft donor, taken from the stem cell graft. The CDR3: CASQRGTVLQETQYF. The CDR3 DNA reads as TGCGCCAGCCAGCGGGGGACAGTATTACAAGAGACCCAGTACTTC.